The present entry profiles one TCR beta chain with its context. This sample was taken from a study of shared clonotypes between healthy human individuals. Study details: Plates per donor: three CD4 naive, three CD4 memory, two CD8 naive, one CD8 memory.

Assay: immunoSEQ multiplex PCR; the TCRdb copy retains only in-frame clones and omits some. The data show 2.3 million or so clones, with 90% to 95% seen just once and 0.39% held by the top ten. The CDR3 has 13 amino acids. The germline gives CDR1 SGDLS, CDR2 YYNGEE. Germline trimming cut 0 bases from V and 10 bases from J; bases unmatched to any gene: 2. The chain recombines TRBV9 with TRBJ1-5, with 9 bases that match TRBD1. Material for sequencing was naive CD4+ T cells from PBMCs. Subset: CD45RA+ positively selected. This TCR was recovered from a young man in good health. Some clones in this sample may be carry-over from other donors' samples. The CDR3 sequence is CASSVEQGAPQHF. DNA for the CDR3: TGTGCCAGCAGCGTAGAACAGGGGGCTCCCCAGCATTTT.